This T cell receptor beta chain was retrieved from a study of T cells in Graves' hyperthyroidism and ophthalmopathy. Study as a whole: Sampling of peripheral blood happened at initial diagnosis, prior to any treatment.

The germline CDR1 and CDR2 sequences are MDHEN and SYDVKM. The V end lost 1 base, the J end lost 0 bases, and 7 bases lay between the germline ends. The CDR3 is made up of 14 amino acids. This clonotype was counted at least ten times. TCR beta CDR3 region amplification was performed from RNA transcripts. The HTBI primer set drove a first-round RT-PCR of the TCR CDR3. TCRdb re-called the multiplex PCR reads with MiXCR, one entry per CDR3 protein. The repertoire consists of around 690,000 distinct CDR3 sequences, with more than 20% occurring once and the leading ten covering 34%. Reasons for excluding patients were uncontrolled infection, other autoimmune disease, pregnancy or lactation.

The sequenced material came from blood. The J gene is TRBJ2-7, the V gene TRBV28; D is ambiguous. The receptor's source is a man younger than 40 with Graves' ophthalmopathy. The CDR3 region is CASSLSASSYEQYF. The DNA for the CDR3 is TGTGCCAGCAGTTTATCGGCCAGCTCCTACGAGCAGTACTTC.